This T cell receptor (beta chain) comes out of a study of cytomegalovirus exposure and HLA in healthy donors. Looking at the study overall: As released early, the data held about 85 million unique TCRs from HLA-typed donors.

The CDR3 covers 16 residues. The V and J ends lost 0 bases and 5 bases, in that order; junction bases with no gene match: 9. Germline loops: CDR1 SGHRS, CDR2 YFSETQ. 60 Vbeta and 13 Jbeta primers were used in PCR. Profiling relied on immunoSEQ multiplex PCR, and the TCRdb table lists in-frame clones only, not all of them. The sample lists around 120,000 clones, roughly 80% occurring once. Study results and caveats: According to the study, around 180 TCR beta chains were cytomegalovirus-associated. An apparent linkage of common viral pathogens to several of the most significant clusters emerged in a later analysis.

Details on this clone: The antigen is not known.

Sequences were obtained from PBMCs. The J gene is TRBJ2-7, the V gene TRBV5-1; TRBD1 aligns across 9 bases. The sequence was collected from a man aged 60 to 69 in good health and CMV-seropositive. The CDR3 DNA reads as TGCGCCAGCAGCTTGGATGGGACAGGGCTTTTCCACGAGCAGTACTTC. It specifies CASSLDGTGLFHEQYF.